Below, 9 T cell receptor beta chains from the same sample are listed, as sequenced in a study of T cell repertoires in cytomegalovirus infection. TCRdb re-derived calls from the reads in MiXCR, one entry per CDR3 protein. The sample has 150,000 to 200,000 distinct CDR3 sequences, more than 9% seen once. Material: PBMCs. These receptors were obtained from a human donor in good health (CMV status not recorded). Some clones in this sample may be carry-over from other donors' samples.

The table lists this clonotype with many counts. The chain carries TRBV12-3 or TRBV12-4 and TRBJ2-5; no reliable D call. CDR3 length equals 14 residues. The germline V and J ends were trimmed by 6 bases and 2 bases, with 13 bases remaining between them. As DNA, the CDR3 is TGTGCCAGCAGCCTTACCCTCTTACAAGAGACCCAGTACTTC. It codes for CASSLTLLQETQYF.

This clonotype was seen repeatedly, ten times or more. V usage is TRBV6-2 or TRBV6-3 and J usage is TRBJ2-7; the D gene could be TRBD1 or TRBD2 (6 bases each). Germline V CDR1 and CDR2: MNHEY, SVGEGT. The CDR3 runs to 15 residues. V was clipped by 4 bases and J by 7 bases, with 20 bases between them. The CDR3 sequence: CASSWVQGTPREQYF. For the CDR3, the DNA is TGTGCCAGCAGTTGGGTGCAGGGGACTCCTAGGGAGCAGTACTTC.

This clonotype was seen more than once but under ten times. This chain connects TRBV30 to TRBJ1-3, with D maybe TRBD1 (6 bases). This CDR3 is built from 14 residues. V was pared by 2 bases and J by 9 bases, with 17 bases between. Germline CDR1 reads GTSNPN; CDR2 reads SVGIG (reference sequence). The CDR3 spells CAWSTRQERGTIYF. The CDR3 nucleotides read TGTGCCTGGAGTACGAGACAGGAAAGAGGCACCATATATTTT. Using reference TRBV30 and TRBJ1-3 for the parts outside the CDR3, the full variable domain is SQTIHQWPATLVQPVGSPLSLECTVEGTSNPNLYWYRQAAGRGLQLLFYSVGIGQISSEVPQNLSASRPQDRQFILSSKKLLLSDSGFYLCAWSTRQERGTIYFGEGSWLTVV.

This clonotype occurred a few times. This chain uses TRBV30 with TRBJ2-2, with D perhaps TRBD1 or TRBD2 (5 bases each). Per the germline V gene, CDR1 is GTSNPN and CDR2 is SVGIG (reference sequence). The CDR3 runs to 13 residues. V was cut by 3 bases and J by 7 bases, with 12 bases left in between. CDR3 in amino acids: CAWSTRGGGELFF. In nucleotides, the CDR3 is TGTGCCTGGAGCACGAGGGGTGGCGGGGAGCTGTTTTTT.

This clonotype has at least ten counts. The CDR3 is CASSFTGKGGYNSPLHF. The CDR3 nucleotides read TGTGCCAGCAGTTTCACAGGGAAGGGAGGCTATAATTCACCCCTCCACTTT. The chain joins TRBV6-5 to TRBJ1-6, with TRBD1 as a possible D gene (6 bases). The length of the CDR3 is 17 residues. V was pared by 4 bases and J by 3 bases, with 16 bases between. Germline CDR1 and CDR2: MNHEY and SVGAGI.

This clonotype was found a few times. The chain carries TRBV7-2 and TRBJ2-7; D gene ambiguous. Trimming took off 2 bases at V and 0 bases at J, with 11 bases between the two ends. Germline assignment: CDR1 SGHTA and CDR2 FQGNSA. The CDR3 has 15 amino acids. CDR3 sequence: CASSLRRSNSYEQYF. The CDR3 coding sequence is TGTGCCAGCAGCTTAAGGAGAAGCAACTCCTACGAGCAGTACTTC. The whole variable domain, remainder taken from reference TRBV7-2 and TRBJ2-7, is GAGVSQSPSNKVTEKGKDVELRCDPISGHTALYWYRQSLGQGLEFLIYFQGNSAPDKSGLPSDRFSAERTGGSVSTLTIQRTQQEDSAVYLCASSLRRSNSYEQYFGPGTRLTVT.

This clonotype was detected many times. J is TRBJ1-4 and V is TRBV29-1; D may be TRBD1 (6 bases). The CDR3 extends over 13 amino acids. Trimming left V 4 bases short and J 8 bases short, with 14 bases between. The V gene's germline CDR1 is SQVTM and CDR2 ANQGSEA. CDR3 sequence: CSVGGGRLEKLFF. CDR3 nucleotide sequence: TGCAGCGTTGGGGGGGGGCGCTTGGAAAAACTGTTTTTT.

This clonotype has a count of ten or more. CDR3 sequence reads: CASSSDRDRARYGYTF. CDR3 coding DNA: TGTGCCAGCAGCTCCGACCGGGACAGGGCGCGCTATGGCTACACCTTC. The V and J genes are TRBV7-9 and TRBJ1-2; 9 bases are a match to TRBD1. The V and J ends lost 4 bases and 4 bases, in that order; junction bases with no gene match: 10. CDR1 and CDR2 (germline): SEHNR, FQNEAQ (reference sequence). The CDR3 is 16 amino acids.

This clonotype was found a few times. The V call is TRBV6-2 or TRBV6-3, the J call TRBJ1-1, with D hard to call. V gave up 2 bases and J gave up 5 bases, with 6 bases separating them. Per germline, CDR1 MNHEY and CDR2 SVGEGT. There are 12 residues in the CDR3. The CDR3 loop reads CASSYRRTEAFF. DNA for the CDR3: TGTGCCAGCAGTTACAGACGTACTGAAGCTTTCTTT.